Each of the 5 T cell receptor beta chains below was sequenced from the same sample in a study of OX40 agonist ivuxolimab in advanced cancers. The table came from immunoSEQ multiplex PCR; TCRdb's copy has only in-frame clones and leaves some out. The profile shows about 32,000 clones, about 83% of them singletons. This specimen consisted of CD4+ or CD8+ T cells sorted from blood, obtained in a trial of the OX40 agonist ivuxolimab. The receptor set was obtained from an adult with an advanced solid tumor such as melanoma, head and neck, liver or kidney cancer.

This clone was seen once. The CDR3 region has the DNA TGTGCCAGCAGTGAAGCGTGGGCTAGTGGGGTTGATACGCAGTATTTT. This sequence encodes CASSEAWASGVDTQYF. J is TRBJ2-3 and V is TRBV2; no clear D gene. In germline, CDR1 is SNHLY, CDR2 FYNNEI. The CDR3 is 16 amino acids. V was pared by 0 bases and J by 6 bases, with 16 bases between. Using reference TRBV2 and TRBJ2-3 for the parts outside the CDR3, the full variable domain is EPEVTQTPSHQVTQMGQEVILRCVPISNHLYFYWYRQILGQKVEFLVSFYNNEISEKSEIFDDQFSVERPDGSNFTLKIRSTKLEDSAMYFCASSEAWASGVDTQYFGPGTRLTVL.

This chain links TRBV6-5 with TRBJ1-1; D is unclear. V shed 0 bases and J shed 1 base, with 6 bases lying between them. The CDR3 is made up of 14 amino acids. CDR1 MNHEY and CDR2 SVGAGI come from the germline V gene. The CDR3 coding sequence is TGTGCCAGCAGTTACTCGAACAGGAACACTGAAGCTTTCTTT. Translated, it gives CASSYSNRNTEAFF.

V gene TRBV27 combines with J gene TRBJ2-5; possibly TRBD2 for D (6 bases). Between the trimmed V and J ends, which lost 6 bases and 5 bases, there was a span of 19 bases. There are 15 residues in the CDR3. Germline V gives CDR1 MNHEY, CDR2 SMNVEV (reference sequence). This CDR3 reads CASSGSFEVGETQYF. The CDR3 nucleotides are TGTGCCAGCAGCGGGAGTTTTGAGGTTGGGGAGACCCAGTACTTC.

This clone appeared a single time. The CDR3 nucleotides read TGTGCCAGCAGTGAACTTCGGGGGGGACTATACAATGAGCAGTTCTTC. It encodes CASSELRGGLYNEQFF. The rearrangement joins TRBV6-1 to TRBJ2-1, with 8 positions matching TRBD2. The CDR3 contains 16 residues. The germline V gene encodes CDR1 MNHNS and CDR2 SASEGT. Losses at the gene ends were 2 bases for V and 4 bases for J; bases not matched to a gene: 7.

The rearrangement links TRBV9 to TRBJ1-1, with D hard to call. Germline values: CDR1 SGDLS, CDR2 YYNGEE. Trimming shortened V by 4 bases and J by 11 bases, and 9 bases separated the two germline ends. The CDR3 covers 10 residues. CDR3 in amino acids: CASSPHRAFF. For the CDR3, the DNA is TGTGCCAGCAGCCCCCACCGGGCTTTCTTT.